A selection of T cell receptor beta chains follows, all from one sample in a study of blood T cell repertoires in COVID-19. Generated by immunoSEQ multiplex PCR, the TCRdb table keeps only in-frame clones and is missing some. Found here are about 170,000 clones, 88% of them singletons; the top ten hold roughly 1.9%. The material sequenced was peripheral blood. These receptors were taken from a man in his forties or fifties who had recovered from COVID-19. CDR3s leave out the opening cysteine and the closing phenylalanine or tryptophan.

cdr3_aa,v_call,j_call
ASSQNRDEQY,TRBV3-1/TRBV3-2,TRBJ2-7
ASSPTSGRFGETQY,TRBV6-6,TRBJ2-5
ASRNGDRGNEKLF,TRBV19,TRBJ1-4
ASSSLAGGPQESQY,TRBV27,TRBJ2-3
ASSPLSGGGVNTGELF,TRBV18,TRBJ2-2
ASSLNSGGSGELF,TRBV7-9,TRBJ2-2
ASSPRESGIYNEQF,TRBV27,TRBJ2-1
ASSQGQGLNTEAF,TRBV3-1/TRBV3-2,TRBJ1-1
ASSSRQGNEKLF,TRBV18,TRBJ1-4
ASSEMGQRGEQY,TRBV25-1,TRBJ2-7
ASMERGAAYEQY,TRBV6-5,TRBJ2-7
ASSRQSYEQY,TRBV6-2/TRBV6-3,TRBJ2-7
ASSPGTGGTWGQY,TRBV19,TRBJ2-7
ASSLTGYGYT,TRBV12-3/TRBV12-4,TRBJ1-2
ASSYFARLAWNEQF,TRBV6-5,TRBJ2-1
ASSPRGQGYQPQH,TRBV27,TRBJ1-5
ASRGQGATEAF,TRBV25-1,TRBJ1-1
ASSRTGRTYEQY,TRBV5-6,TRBJ2-7
ASSFGSGNTGELF,TRBV7-8,TRBJ2-2
ASSLAGGPADTQY,TRBV7-2,TRBJ2-3
ASSGGLAGRETQY,TRBV9,TRBJ2-5
AYGQNMNTEAF,TRBV30,TRBJ1-1
ASSQDLLGGGEETQY,TRBV4-3,TRBJ2-5
ASSETRTPGGYT,TRBV6-1,TRBJ1-2
ASSPRGRLYEQY,TRBV5-4,TRBJ2-7
ASSSGTSGGNEQF,TRBV6-6,TRBJ2-1
ASSVGVDGRAHEQY,TRBV9,TRBJ2-7
ASSQVQGTQY,TRBV14,TRBJ2-3
ASSLQLADTDTQY,TRBV7-3,TRBJ2-3
ASSLGQGAVVTEAF,TRBV5-1,TRBJ1-1
AWSVGVPANVLT,TRBV30,TRBJ2-6
ATSSGQSEAF,TRBV24-1,TRBJ1-1
ASSRDNYYGYT,TRBV7-2,TRBJ1-2
ASSEFAGSLSDTQY,TRBV25-1,TRBJ2-3
ASSTGQITGELF,TRBV6-2/TRBV6-3,TRBJ2-2
ASRSRDTSSYNSPLH,TRBV5-6,TRBJ1-6
ASSPLGNRDGYT,TRBV3-1/TRBV3-2,TRBJ1-2
ASSPGLAGDPGTDTQY,TRBV5-1,TRBJ2-3
ASSDPGRENTEAF,TRBV6-1,TRBJ1-1
ASESRVKGLNT,TRBV18,TRBJ1-2
ASRRTSGQSTDTQY,TRBV7-6,TRBJ2-3
ASSQVQGPYEQY,TRBV4-3,TRBJ2-7
SVHPRGMRETQY,TRBV29-1,TRBJ2-5
ASSLRTGSANYGYT,TRBV7-2,TRBJ1-2
ASSQTIPSPHIGTPNTGELF,TRBV4-3,TRBJ2-2
ASSLATGNEAF,TRBV7-8,TRBJ1-1
ASSVGQGNGELF,TRBV19,TRBJ2-2
ASRMLAGAADTQY,TRBV6-5,TRBJ2-3
ASSLLPLGGRNMNTEAF,TRBV5-1,TRBJ1-1
ASSSSGTGTHEQY,TRBV9,TRBJ2-7
ASSPLQGIDTGELF,TRBV4-3,TRBJ2-2
ASMVTEVSYEQY,TRBV2,TRBJ2-7
ASRRDYNEQF,TRBV6-5,TRBJ2-1